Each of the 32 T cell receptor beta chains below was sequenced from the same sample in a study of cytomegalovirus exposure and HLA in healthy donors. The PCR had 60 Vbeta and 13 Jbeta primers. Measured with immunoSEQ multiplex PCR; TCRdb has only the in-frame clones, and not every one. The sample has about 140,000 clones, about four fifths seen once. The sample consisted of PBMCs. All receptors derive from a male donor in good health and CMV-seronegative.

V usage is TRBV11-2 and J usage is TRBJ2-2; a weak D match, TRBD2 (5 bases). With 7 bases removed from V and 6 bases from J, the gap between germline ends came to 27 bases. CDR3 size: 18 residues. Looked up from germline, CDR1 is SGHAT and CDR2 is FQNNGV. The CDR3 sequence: CASTSAVRLIARAGELFF. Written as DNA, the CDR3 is TGTGCCAGCACCTCCGCTGTGCGGCTTATAGCGAGGGCCGGGGAGCTGTTTTTT.

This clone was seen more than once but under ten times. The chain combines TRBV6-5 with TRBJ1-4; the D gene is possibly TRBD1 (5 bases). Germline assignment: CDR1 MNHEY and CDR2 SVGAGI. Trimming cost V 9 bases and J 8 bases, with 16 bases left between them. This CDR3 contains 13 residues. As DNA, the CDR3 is TGTGCCAGTCAGCAGCCCGGACACGAAAAACTGTTTTTT. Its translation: CASQQPGHEKLFF.

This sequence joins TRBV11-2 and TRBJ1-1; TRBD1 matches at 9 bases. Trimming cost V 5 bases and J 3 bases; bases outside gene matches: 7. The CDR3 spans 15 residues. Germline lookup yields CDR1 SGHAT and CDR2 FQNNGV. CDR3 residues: CASSRRQGGDTEAFF. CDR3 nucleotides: TGTGCCAGCAGCCGAAGACAGGGGGGCGACACTGAAGCTTTCTTT. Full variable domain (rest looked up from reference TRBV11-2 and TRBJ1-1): EAGVAQSPRYKIIEKRQSVAFWCNPISGHATLYWYQQILGQGPKLLIQFQNNGVVDDSQLPKDRFSAERLKGVDSTLKIQPAKLEDSAVYLCASSRRQGGDTEAFFGQGTRLTVV.

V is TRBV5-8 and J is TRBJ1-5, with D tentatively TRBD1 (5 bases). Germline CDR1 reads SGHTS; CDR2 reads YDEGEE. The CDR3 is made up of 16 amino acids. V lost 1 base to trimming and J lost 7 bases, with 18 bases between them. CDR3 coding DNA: TGTGCCAGCAGCTTGATGTGGGGGGACGGGGTCCAGCCCCAGCATTTT. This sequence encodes CASSLMWGDGVQPQHF.

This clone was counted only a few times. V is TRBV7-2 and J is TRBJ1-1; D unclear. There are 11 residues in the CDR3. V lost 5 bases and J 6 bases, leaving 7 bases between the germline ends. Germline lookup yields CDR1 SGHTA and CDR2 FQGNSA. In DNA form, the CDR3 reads TGTGCCAGCAGCGTCGCGGCTGAAGCTTTCTTT. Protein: CASSVAAEAFF.

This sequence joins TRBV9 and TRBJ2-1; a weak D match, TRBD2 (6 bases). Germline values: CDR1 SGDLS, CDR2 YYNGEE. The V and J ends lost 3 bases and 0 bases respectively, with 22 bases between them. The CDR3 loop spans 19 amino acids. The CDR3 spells CASSALGGARGSSYNEQFF. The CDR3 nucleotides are TGTGCCAGCAGCGCCTTGGGGGGTGCGAGGGGTAGCTCCTACAATGAGCAGTTCTTC.

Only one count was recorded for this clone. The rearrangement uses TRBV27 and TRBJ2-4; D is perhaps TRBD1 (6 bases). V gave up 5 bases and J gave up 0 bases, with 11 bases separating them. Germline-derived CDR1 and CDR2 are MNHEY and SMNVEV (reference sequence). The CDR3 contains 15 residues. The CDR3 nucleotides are TGTGCCAGCAGTACACGGACAGTAGCCAAAAACATTCAGTACTTC. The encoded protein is CASSTRTVAKNIQYF.

CDR3 loop: CAWSVRQRSNQPQHF. In nucleotides, the CDR3 is TGTGCCTGGAGTGTCAGACAGCGTAGCAATCAGCCCCAGCATTTT. The rearrangement links TRBV30 to TRBJ1-5; maybe TRBD1 (5 bases). Between the trimmed V and J ends, which lost 0 bases and 0 bases, there was a span of 9 bases. The germline CDR1 and CDR2 sequences are GTSNPN and SVGIG (reference sequence). This CDR3 comprises 15 residues.

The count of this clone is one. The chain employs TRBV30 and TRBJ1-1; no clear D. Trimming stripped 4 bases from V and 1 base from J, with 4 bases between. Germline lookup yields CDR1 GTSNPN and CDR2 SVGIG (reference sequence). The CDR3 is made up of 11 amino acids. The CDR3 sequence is CAWNRNTEAFF. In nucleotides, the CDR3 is TGTGCCTGGAACAGGAACACTGAAGCTTTCTTT.

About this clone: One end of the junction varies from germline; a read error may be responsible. This CDR3 is CACDFNEYGYPF. The DNA for the CDR3 is TGTGCCTGCGACTTTAATGAGTATGGCTACCCCTTC. The rearrangement joins TRBV30 to TRBJ1-2; D not certain. CDR3 length equals 12 residues. Germline-derived CDR1 and CDR2 are GTSNPN and SVGIG (reference sequence).

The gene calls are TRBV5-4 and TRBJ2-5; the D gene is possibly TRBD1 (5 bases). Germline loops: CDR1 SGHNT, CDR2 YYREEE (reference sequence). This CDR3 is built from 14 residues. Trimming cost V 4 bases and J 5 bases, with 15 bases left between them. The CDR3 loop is CASSTLQGEETQYF. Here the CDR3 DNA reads TGTGCCAGCAGCACACTCCAGGGTGAGGAGACCCAGTACTTC.

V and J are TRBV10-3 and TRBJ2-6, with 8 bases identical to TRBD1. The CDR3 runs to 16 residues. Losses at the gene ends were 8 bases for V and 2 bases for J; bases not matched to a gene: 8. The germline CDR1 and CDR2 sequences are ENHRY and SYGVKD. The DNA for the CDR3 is TGTGCCATCCAGGACAGGGAAACCCCTGGGGCCAACGTCCTGACTTTC. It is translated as CAIQDRETPGANVLTF.

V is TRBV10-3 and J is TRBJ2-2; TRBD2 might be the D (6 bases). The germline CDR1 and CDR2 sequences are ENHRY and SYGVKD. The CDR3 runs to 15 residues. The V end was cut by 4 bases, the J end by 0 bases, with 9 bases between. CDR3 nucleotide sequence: TGTGCCATCAGTGTTGGGACTTCGAACACCGGGGAGCTGTTTTTT. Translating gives CAISVGTSNTGELFF.

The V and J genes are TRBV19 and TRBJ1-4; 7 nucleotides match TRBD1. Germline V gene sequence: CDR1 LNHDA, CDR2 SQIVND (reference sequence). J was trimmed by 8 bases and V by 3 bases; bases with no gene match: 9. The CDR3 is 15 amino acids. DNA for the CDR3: TGTGCCAGTAGTATGGGGACAGTAAAAGGGGAAAAACTGTTTTTT. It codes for CASSMGTVKGEKLFF.

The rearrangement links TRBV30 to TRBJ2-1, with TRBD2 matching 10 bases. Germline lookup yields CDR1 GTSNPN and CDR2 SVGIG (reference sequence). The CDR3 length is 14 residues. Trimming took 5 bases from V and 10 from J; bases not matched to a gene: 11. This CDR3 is CAWDTSGTTGEQFF. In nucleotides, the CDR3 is TGTGCCTGGGACACTAGCGGGACCACAGGCGAGCAGTTCTTC. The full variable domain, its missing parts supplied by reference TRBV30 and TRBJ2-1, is SQTIHQWPATLVQPVGSPLSLECTVEGTSNPNLYWYRQAAGRGLQLLFYSVGIGQISSEVPQNLSASRPQDRQFILSSKKLLLSDSGFYLCAWDTSGTTGEQFFGPGTRLTVL.

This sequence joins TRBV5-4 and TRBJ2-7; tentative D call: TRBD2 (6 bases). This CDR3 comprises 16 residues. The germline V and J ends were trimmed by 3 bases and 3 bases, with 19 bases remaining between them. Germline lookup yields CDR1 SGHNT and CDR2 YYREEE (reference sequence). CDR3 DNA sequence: TGTGCCAGCAGCTCACAACCGGGACTTCGAAACTACGAGCAGTACTTC. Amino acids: CASSSQPGLRNYEQYF. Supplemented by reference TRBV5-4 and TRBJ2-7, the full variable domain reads ETGVTQSPTHLIKTRGQQVTLRCSSQSGHNTVSWYQQALGQGPQFIFQYYREEENGRGNFPPRFSGLQFPNYSSELNVNALELDDSALYLCASSSQPGLRNYEQYFGPGTRLTVT.

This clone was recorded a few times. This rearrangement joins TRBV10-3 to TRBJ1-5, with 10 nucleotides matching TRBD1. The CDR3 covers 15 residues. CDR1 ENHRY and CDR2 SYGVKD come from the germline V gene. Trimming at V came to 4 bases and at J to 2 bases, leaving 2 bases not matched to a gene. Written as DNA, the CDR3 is TGTGCCATCAGTGGACAGGGGGCCGGCAATCAGCCCCAGCATTTT. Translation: CAISGQGAGNQPQHF.

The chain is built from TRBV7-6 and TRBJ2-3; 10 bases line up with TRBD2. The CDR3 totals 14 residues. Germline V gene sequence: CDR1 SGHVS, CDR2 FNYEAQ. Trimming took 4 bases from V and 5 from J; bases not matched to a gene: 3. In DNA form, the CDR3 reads TGTGCCAGCAGCTGGACTAGCGGACTAGATACGCAGTATTTT. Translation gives CASSWTSGLDTQYF.

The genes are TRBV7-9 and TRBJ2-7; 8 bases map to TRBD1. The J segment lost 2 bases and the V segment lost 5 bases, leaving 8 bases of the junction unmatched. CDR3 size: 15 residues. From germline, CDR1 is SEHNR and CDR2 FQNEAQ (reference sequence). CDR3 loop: CASSSDRGHTYEQYF. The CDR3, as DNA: TGTGCCAGCAGCAGCGACAGGGGCCATACCTACGAGCAGTACTTC.

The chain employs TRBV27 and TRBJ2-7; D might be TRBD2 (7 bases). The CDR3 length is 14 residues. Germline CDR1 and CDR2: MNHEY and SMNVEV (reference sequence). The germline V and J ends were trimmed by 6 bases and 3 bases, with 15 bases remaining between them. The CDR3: CASSWGGRHYEQYF. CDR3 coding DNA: TGTGCCAGCAGCTGGGGGGGGCGCCACTACGAGCAGTACTTC.

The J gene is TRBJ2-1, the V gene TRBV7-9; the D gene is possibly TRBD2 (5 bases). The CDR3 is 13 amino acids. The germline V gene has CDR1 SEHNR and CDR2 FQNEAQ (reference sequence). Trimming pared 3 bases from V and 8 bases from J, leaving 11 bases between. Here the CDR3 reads CASSFDGNDEQFF. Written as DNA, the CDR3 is TGTGCCAGCAGCTTCGACGGGAACGATGAGCAGTTCTTC.

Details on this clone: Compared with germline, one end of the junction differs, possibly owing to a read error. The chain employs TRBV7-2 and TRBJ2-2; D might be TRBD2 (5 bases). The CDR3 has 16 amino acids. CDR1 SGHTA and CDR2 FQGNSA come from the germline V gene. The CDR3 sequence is CARSLGTRLAPGELFF. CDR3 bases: TGTGCCCGCAGCTTAGGAACAAGGCTAGCCCCCGGGGAGCTGTTTTTT.

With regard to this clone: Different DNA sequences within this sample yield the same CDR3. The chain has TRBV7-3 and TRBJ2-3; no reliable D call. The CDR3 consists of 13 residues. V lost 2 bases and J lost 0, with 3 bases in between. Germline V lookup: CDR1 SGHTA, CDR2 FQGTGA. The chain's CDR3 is CASSLPSTDTQYF. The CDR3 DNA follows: TGTGCCAGCAGCTTACCGAGCACAGATACGCAGTATTTT.

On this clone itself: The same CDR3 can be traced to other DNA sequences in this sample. CDR3 nucleotide sequence: TGTGCCAGCAGCCAAGAAGTTGGAGGTGAGCAGTTCTTC. This sequence encodes CASSQEVGGEQFF. The rearrangement joins TRBV4-2 to TRBJ2-1; possibly TRBD2 for D (5 bases). This CDR3 is built from 13 residues. The V gene lost 0 bases and the J gene lost 9 bases, with 9 bases spanning the gap. Germline CDR1 is LGHNA and CDR2 is YNFKEQ.

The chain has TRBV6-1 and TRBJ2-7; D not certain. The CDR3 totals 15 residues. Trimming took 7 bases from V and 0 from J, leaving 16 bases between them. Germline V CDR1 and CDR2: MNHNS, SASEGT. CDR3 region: CASTDTVLSSYEQYF. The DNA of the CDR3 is TGTGCCAGCACCGACACAGTTCTTAGCTCCTACGAGCAGTACTTC.

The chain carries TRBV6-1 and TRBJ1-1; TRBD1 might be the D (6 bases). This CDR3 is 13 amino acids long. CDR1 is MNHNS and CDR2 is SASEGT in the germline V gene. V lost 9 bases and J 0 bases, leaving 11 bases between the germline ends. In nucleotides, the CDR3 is TGTGCCAGTTTTCAGGGGTTGAACACTGAAGCTTTCTTT. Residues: CASFQGLNTEAFF.

Here the CDR3 DNA reads TGTGCCTGGAGTGCTGGACAGTTAAATCAGCCCCAGCATTTT. It encodes CAWSAGQLNQPQHF. J is TRBJ1-5 and V is TRBV30; tentatively, D is TRBD1 (6 bases). The CDR3 is 14 residues long. V was shortened by 1 base and J by 4 bases, with 11 bases between the two germline ends. Per the germline V gene, CDR1 is GTSNPN and CDR2 is SVGIG (reference sequence).

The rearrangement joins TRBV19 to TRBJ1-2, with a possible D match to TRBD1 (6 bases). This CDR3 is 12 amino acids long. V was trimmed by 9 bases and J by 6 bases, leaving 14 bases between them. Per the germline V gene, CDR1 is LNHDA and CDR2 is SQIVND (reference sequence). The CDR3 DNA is TGTGCCAGCCACAGGGTAGCCGATGGCTACACCTTC. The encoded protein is CASHRVADGYTF.

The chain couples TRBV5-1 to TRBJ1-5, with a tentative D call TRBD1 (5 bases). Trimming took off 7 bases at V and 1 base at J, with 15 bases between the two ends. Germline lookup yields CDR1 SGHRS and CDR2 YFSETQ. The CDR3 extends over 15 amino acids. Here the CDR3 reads CASREGRRSNQPQHF. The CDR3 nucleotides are TGCGCCAGCCGTGAGGGGAGGAGAAGCAATCAGCCCCAGCATTTT.

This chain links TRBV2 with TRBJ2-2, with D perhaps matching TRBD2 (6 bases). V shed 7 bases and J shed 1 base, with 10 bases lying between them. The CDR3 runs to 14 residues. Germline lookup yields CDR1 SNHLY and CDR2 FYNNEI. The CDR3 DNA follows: TGTGCCAGCATGGGACTCAGGAACACCGGGGAGCTGTTTTTT. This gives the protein CASMGLRNTGELFF.

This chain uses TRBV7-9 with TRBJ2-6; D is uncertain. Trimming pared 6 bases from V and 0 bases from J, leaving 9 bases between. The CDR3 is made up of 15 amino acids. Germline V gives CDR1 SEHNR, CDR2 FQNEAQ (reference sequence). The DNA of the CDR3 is TGTGCCAGCAGGGAGCAGAGCTCTGGGGCCAACGTCCTGACTTTC. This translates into CASREQSSGANVLTF.

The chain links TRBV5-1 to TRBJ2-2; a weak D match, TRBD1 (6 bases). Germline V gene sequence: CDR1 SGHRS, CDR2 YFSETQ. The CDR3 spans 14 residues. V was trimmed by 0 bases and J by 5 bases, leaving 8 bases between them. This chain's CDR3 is CASSLEQGTGELFF. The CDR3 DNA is TGCGCCAGCAGCTTGGAACAGGGAACCGGGGAGCTGTTTTTT.